This TCR beta chain was observed in a study of T cell repertoires in cytomegalovirus infection. TCRdb recomputed calls from the reads with MiXCR, one row per CDR3 protein. Altogether a few hundred thousand distinct CDR3 sequences are present, over 7.5% being singletons, with the ten largest covering 4.3%. CDR1 and CDR2 (germline): SGHTA, FQGNSA. Between the trimmed V and J ends, which lost 0 bases and 8 bases, there was a span of 17 bases. This CDR3 has 16 residues. The sequencing sample was made of PBMCs. The rearrangement links TRBV7-2 to TRBJ2-1; D is tentatively TRBD1 or TRBD2 (5 bases each). This receptor was taken from a human donor in good health (CMV status not recorded). Some clones in this sample may be carry-over from other donors' samples. The CDR3 nucleotides are TGTGCCAGCAGCTTAGCGGGGGTGACGGAATGGGATGAGCAGTTCTTC. This codes for CASSLAGVTEWDEQFF.